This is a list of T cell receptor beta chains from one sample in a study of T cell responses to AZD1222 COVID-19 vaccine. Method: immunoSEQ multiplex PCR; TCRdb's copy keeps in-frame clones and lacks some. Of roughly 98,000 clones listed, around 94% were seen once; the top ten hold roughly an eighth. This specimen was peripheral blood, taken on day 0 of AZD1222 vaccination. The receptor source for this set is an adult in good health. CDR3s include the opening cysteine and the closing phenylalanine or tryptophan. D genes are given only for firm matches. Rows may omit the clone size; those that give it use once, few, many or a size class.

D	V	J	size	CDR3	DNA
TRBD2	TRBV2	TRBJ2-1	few	CASSAERLAVHNEQFF	TGTGCCAGCAGTGCCGAAAGACTAGCGGTCCACAATGAGCAGTTCTTC
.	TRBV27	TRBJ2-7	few	CASSSLQGTGVQYF	TGTGCCAGCAGTTCTCTACAGGGGACTGGGGTGCAGTACTTC
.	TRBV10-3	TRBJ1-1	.	CAIRMENTEAFF	TGTGCCATCAGAATGGAGAACACTGAAGCTTTCTTT
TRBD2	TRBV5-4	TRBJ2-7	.	CASSLAGTSKWPQYF	TGTGCCAGCAGCTTGGCCGGGACTAGCAAATGGCCCCAGTACTTC
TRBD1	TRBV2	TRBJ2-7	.	CASSGGDSHYEQYF	TGTGCCAGCAGTGGAGGGGACAGCCACTACGAGCAGTACTTC
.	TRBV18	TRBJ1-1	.	CASSRESTNTEAFF	TGTGCCAGCTCACGAGAGAGCACGAACACTGAAGCTTTCTTT
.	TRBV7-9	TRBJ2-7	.	CASSLGSATSYEQYF	TGTGCCAGCAGCTTAGGGTCGGCGACCTCCTACGAGCAGTACTTC
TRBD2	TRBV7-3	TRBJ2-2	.	CASNVQRAGGPPGELFF	TGTGCCAGCAACGTCCAACGCGCGGGGGGGCCCCCCGGGGAGCTGTTTTTT
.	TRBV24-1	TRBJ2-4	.	CATRGNGENIQYF	TGTGCCACCAGGGGTAATGGGGAAAACATTCAGTACTTC
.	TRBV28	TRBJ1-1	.	CATKGNTEAFF	TGTGCCACCAAGGGGAACACTGAAGCTTTCTTT
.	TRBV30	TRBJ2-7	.	CAWSVGSSYEQYF	TGTGCCTGGAGTGTCGGTAGCTCCTACGAGCAGTACTTC
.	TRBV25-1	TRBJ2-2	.	CASSGGLNTGELFF	TGTGCCAGCAGTGGTGGCCTGAACACCGGGGAGCTGTTTTTT
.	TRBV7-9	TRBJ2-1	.	CASSLAKGQGWDEQFF	TGTGCCAGCAGCTTAGCGAAAGGGCAGGGGTGGGATGAGCAGTTCTTC
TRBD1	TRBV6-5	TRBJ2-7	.	CASTLTQGAGEQYF	TGTGCCAGCACCCTCACACAGGGGGCGGGCGAGCAGTACTTC
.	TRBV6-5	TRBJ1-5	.	CASVRDFSNQPQHF	TGTGCCAGCGTGCGGGATTTCAGCAATCAGCCCCAGCATTTT
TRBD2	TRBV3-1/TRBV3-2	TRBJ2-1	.	CASSQATSGGPYNEQFF	TGTGCCAGCAGCCAAGCCACTAGCGGGGGGCCATACAATGAGCAGTTCTTC
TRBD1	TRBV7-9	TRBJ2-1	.	CAGSPLSRRQGWNEQFF	TGTGCCGGCAGCCCCCTGTCTCGGAGACAGGGCTGGAATGAGCAGTTCTTC
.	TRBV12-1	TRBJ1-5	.	CASSFDSANQPQHF	TGTGCCAGCAGCTTTGACAGTGCCAATCAGCCCCAGCATTTT
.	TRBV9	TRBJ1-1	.	CASSPHEGAEAFF	TGTGCCAGCAGCCCCCACGAGGGGGCTGAAGCTTTCTTT
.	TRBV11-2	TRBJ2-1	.	CASSLVLTGTHSSYNEQFF	TGTGCCAGCAGCTTAGTCCTAACCGGGACCCATAGCTCCTACAATGAGCAGTTCTTC
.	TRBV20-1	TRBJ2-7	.	CSAEMSQQYF	TGCAGTGCCGAGATGAGCCAGCAGTACTTC
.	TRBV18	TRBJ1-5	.	CASSTLGTAPGQPQHF	TGTGCCAGCTCGACCCTGGGGACCGCCCCGGGTCAGCCCCAGCATTTT
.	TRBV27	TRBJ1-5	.	CASKGTSPRWGPQHF	TGTGCCAGCAAAGGGACATCCCCCAGATGGGGGCCCCAGCATTTT
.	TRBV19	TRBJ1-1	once	CASSIPGGGHTEAFF	TGTGCCAGTAGTATACCCGGGGGAGGGCACACTGAAGCTTTCTTT
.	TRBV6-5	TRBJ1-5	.	CASKATVGRGAQHF	TGTGCCAGCAAAGCGACAGTGGGCCGGGGAGCCCAGCATTTT
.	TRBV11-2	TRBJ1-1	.	CASSSGLATEAFF	TGTGCCAGCAGCTCGGGCTTAGCCACTGAAGCTTTCTTT
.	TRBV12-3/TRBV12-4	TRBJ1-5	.	CASRQTDLTAQHF	TGTGCCAGCAGACAGACAGACCTCACAGCCCAGCATTTT
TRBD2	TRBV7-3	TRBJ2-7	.	CASSAGGANYEQYF	TGTGCCAGCAGCGCCGGGGGGGCAAACTACGAGCAGTACTTC
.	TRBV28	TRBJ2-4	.	CASREGAARVKNIQYF	TGTGCCAGCCGGGAAGGGGCCGCGCGTGTCAAAAACATTCAGTACTTC
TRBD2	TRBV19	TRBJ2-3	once	CASRIAGGRTDTQYF	TGTGCCAGTAGGATAGCGGGAGGTAGGACAGATACGCAGTATTTT
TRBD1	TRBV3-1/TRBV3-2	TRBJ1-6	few	CASSPGGADSPLHF	TGTGCCAGCAGTCCAGGGGGCGCGGATTCACCCCTCCACTTT
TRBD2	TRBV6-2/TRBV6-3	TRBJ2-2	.	CASSFGTSVGELFF	TGTGCCAGCAGTTTCGGGACTAGCGTCGGGGAGCTGTTTTTT
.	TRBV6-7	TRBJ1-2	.	CASSYSRASGTQSNYGYTF	TGTGCCAGCAGTTACTCGAGGGCCTCGGGAACCCAGTCTAACTATGGCTACACCTTC
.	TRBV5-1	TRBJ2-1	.	CASSLAGNEQFF	TGCGCCAGCAGCTTGGCCGGGAATGAGCAGTTCTTC
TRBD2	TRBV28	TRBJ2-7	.	CASSSPRTRRPNEQYF	TGTGCCAGCAGCTCCCCGAGGACTAGGCGTCCCAACGAGCAGTACTTC
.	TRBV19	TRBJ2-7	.	CASSPRPREQYF	TGTGCCAGTAGTCCCCGACCCCGCGAGCAGTACTTC
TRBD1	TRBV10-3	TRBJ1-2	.	CAISESVRGPGYGYTF	TGTGCCATCAGTGAGTCGGTGAGGGGGCCCGGCTATGGCTACACCTTC
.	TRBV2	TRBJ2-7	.	CASSEIVQEQYF	TGTGCCAGCAGTGAAATTGTCCAGGAGCAGTACTTC
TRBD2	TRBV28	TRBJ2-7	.	CASSLGRGGLYEQYF	TGTGCCAGCAGTTTGGGGAGGGGAGGGCTGTACGAGCAGTACTTC
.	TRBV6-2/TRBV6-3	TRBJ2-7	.	CASSSGLVISYEQYF	TGTGCCAGCAGTTCGGGACTTGTCATCTCCTACGAGCAGTACTTC
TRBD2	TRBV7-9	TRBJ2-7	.	CASSPTPNLAGLPYEQYF	TGTGCCAGCAGCCCAACCCCAAATCTAGCGGGATTACCCTACGAGCAGTACTTC
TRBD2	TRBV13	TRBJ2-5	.	CASSLVSLAGGETQYF	TGTGCCAGCAGCTTAGTATCACTAGCGGGAGGAGAGACCCAGTACTTC
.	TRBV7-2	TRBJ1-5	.	CASSLAADSNQPQHF	TGTGCCAGCAGCTTAGCGGCAGATAGCAATCAGCCCCAGCATTTT
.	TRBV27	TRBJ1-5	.	CASSLSYTSNQPQHF	TGTGCCAGCAGTTTATCATATACTAGCAATCAGCCCCAGCATTTT
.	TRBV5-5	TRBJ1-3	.	CASSYIGAGNTIYF	TGTGCCAGCAGCTACATAGGGGCTGGAAACACCATATATTTT
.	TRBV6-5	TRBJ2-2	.	CASSYSVPPGELFF	TGTGCCAGCAGTTACTCAGTTCCGCCCGGGGAGCTGTTTTTT
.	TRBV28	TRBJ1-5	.	CASRMNSGQPQHF	TGTGCCAGCAGAATGAACTCGGGTCAGCCCCAGCATTTT
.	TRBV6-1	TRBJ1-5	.	CASSEAGYQPQHF	TGTGCCAGCAGTGAAGCCGGATATCAGCCCCAGCATTTT
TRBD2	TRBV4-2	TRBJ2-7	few	CASSPLPSGDVYEQYF	TGTGCCAGCAGCCCCCTCCCTAGCGGGGATGTGTACGAGCAGTACTTC
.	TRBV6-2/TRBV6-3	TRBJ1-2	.	CASSYSARSNYGYTF	TGTGCCAGCAGTTACTCTGCCAGAAGCAACTATGGCTACACCTTC
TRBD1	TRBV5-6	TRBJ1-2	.	CASSHRDRGLGYTF	TGTGCCAGCAGCCATCGGGACAGGGGGCTTGGCTACACCTTC
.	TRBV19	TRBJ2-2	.	CASSHWQFTGELFF	TGTGCCAGTAGTCATTGGCAGTTCACCGGGGAGCTGTTTTTT
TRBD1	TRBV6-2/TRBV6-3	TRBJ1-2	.	CASSQSLGQGRGYTF	TGTGCCAGCAGTCAATCGTTGGGACAGGGGCGAGGCTACACCTTC
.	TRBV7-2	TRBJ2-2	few	CASSLLGAHLNTGELFF	TGTGCCAGCAGCTTACTAGGGGCTCATCTTAACACCGGGGAGCTGTTTTTT
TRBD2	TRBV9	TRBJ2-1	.	CASSVGGRANNEQFF	TGTGCCAGCAGCGTAGGCGGGAGGGCCAACAATGAGCAGTTCTTC